This entry lists 7 T cell receptor beta chains sequenced from one sample in a study of cytomegalovirus exposure and HLA in healthy donors. This PCR relied on a set of 60 Vbeta primers and 13 Jbeta primers. TCRdb's copy holds only in-frame clones and misses some; the assay was immunoSEQ multiplex PCR. This sample contains around 130,000 clones. Sequencing input: PBMCs. The origin of the receptors is a woman aged 55-70 years in good health and CMV-seronegative.

This chain connects TRBV5-1 to TRBJ2-3; 10 bases line up with TRBD1. CDR3 length equals 15 residues. Per the germline V gene, CDR1 is SGHRS and CDR2 is YFSETQ. V shed 8 bases, J shed 5 bases, and the junction held 11 bases outside the gene matches. The CDR3 nucleotides read TGCGCCAGTGCTCCGGGACAGGGGATCATAGATACGCAGTATTTT. Encoded protein: CASAPGQGIIDTQYF.

The chain carries TRBV7-9 and TRBJ2-2; 12 bases align to TRBD2. The CDR3 totals 17 residues. CDR1 is SEHNR, CDR2 FQNEAQ, per germline (reference sequence). V lost 3 bases to trimming and J lost 4 bases; unmatched junction nucleotides: 6. The CDR3 nucleotides read TGTGCCAGCAGCTTCTCTAGCGGGGGGGCGAGCACCGGGGAGCTGTTTTTT. As protein: CASSFSSGGASTGELFF.

The chain uses TRBV7-9 and TRBJ2-3, with 8 positions matching TRBD2. The CDR3 has 16 amino acids. Per the germline V gene, CDR1 is SEHNR and CDR2 is FQNEAQ (reference sequence). The V segment lost 1 base and the J segment 3 bases; nucleotides outside the gene matches: 6. DNA for the CDR3: TGTGCCAGCAGCTTAGGGGCGGGGGGTCGGACAGATACGCAGTATTTT. It encodes CASSLGAGGRTDTQYF. The whole variable domain, filled in from reference TRBV7-9 and TRBJ2-3, reads DTGVSQNPRHKITKRGQNVTFRCDPISEHNRLYWYRQTLGQGPEFLTYFQNEAQLEKSRLLSDRFSAERPKGSFSTLEIQRTEQGDSAMYLCASSLGAGGRTDTQYFGPGTRLTVL.

The V and J genes are TRBV19 and TRBJ2-1; 11 nucleotides line up with TRBD2. This CDR3 region has 16 residues. Trimming removed 10 bases from V and 0 bases from J; junction bases left unmatched: 8. Germline-derived CDR1 and CDR2 are LNHDA and SQIVND (reference sequence). The CDR3 region has the DNA TGTGCCATCTCCCCCACTAGCGGGAGCTCCTACAATGAGCAGTTCTTC. It specifies CAISPTSGSSYNEQFF.

The V call is TRBV23-1, the J call TRBJ2-7; the D gene is possibly TRBD2 (7 bases). TRBV23-1 is marked as an open reading frame, function uncertain. The CDR3 is made up of 18 amino acids. V was cut by 2 bases and J by 1 base, with 21 bases left in between. The CDR3 spells CASSQISCCGGRSYEQYF. The CDR3 coding sequence is TGCGCCAGCAGTCAAATAAGTTGTTGCGGGGGCCGTTCCTACGAGCAGTACTTC.

V usage is TRBV6-6 and J usage is TRBJ1-1; the match to TRBD1 covers 7 bases. Germline V gene lookup returns CDR1 MNHNY and CDR2 SVGAGI (reference sequence). With 5 bases clipped from V and 0 bases from J, the junction kept 3 bases outside the gene matches. The CDR3 is 14 residues long. The CDR3 DNA sequence: TGTGCCAGCAGTGCAGGGGGGATGAACACTGAAGCTTTCTTT. As protein: CASSAGGMNTEAFF.

This chain links TRBV29-1 with TRBJ2-3; tentatively, D is TRBD1 (5 bases). The CDR3 is 13 residues long. Germline CDR1 and CDR2: SQVTM and ANQGSEA. The CDR3 region has the DNA TGCGCCCTCCAGGGTATGGGCACAGATACGCAGTATTTT. It specifies CALQGMGTDTQYF.